This is a list of T cell receptor beta chains from one sample in a study of radiotherapy plus CTLA-4 blockade in lung cancer. Profiling relied on immunoSEQ multiplex PCR, and the TCRdb table lists in-frame clones only, not all of them. Here the sample spans tens of thousands of clones, approximately 65% being singletons. Sequencing used peripheral blood, obtained from a patient treated with radiotherapy plus ipilimumab. The receptors derive from a human donor with non-small cell lung cancer whose response to radiotherapy plus ipilimumab could not be evaluated. Each CDR3 is given with its conserved first and last residue. D genes are given only for firm matches. Expanded clones get a size class; other rows say once, few or many, or leave the size out.

D,J,size,V,CDR3,DNA
TRBD1,TRBJ1-3,.,TRBV7-2,CASSFSGTGASGNTIYF,TGTGCCAGCAGCTTCTCCGGGACAGGGGCCTCTGGAAACACCATATATTTT
TRBD2,TRBJ2-7,.,TRBV13,CASSGGTSGRIYYEQYF,TGTGCCAGCAGCGGCGGGACTAGCGGGAGAATTTACTACGAGCAGTACTTC
.,TRBJ2-3,.,TRBV30,CAWTDWSDTQYF,TGTGCCTGGACCGACTGGTCAGATACGCAGTATTTT
.,TRBJ2-1,.,TRBV28,CASRKWKLWVQGHSSYNEQFF,TGTGCCAGCAGAAAATGGAAGCTATGGGTACAGGGCCACAGCTCCTACAATGAGCAGTTCTTC
.,TRBJ1-6,once,TRBV6-6,CASSQTGYSYNSPLHF,TGTGCCAGCAGTCAAACAGGGTACTCCTATAATTCACCCCTCCACTTT
.,TRBJ1-2,.,TRBV15,CTTSKGGEGIWDGYTF,TGTACCACCAGCAAAGGAGGGGAGGGTATCTGGGATGGCTACACCTTC
TRBD1,TRBJ1-5,.,TRBV5-5,CASSYDRGDQPQHF,TGTGCCAGCAGCTATGACAGGGGCGATCAGCCCCAGCATTTT
.,TRBJ2-1,.,TRBV9,CASSVVPGNERFF,TGTGCCAGCAGCGTAGTACCTGGCAATGAGCGGTTCTTC
.,TRBJ1-1,.,TRBV6-5,CASSEEKRATEAFF,TGTGCCAGCAGTGAAGAAAAGAGGGCCACTGAAGCTTTCTTT
TRBD1,TRBJ1-5,.,TRBV28,CASSSGADRASNQPQHF,TGTGCCAGCAGTTCGGGGGCGGACAGGGCGAGCAATCAGCCCCAGCATTTT
.,TRBJ1-1,few,TRBV19,CASSIDGGLNTEAFF,TGTGCCAGTAGTATTGATGGAGGACTGAACACTGAAGCTTTCTTT
TRBD2,TRBJ2-1,.,TRBV2,CASSEFGTNYNEQFF,TGTGCCAGCAGTGAGTTCGGGACTAACTACAATGAGCAGTTCTTC
TRBD1,TRBJ2-2,once,TRBV5-1,CASSLGDSTGELFF,TGCGCCAGCAGCTTGGGGGACAGTACTGGGGAGCTGTTTTTT
.,TRBJ1-1,.,TRBV7-3,CASSLNLARNTEAFF,TGTGCCAGCAGCTTAAACTTAGCCCGGAACACTGAAGCTTTCTTT
TRBD1,TRBJ1-5,once,TRBV6-1,CASSQGAGGNQPQHF,TGTGCCAGCAGTCAGGGGGCCGGGGGCAATCAGCCCCAGCATTTT
TRBD1,TRBJ2-7,.,TRBV27,CASSSRTGPYEQYF,TGTGCCAGCAGTTCTCGGACAGGCCCCTACGAGCAGTACTTC
.,TRBJ2-1,.,TRBV7-6,CASSLSGDYNEQFF,TGTGCCAGCAGCCTCTCAGGGGACTACAATGAGCAGTTCTTC
.,TRBJ1-2,.,TRBV5-1,CASSLERPLYGYTF,TGCGCCAGCAGCTTGGAGCGGCCCCTCTATGGCTACACCTTC
TRBD1,TRBJ1-5,few,TRBV19,CASSRQGPHSNQPQHF,TGTGCCAGTAGTAGACAGGGGCCTCATAGCAATCAGCCCCAGCATTTT
.,TRBJ2-3,.,TRBV19,CASSPGAGTDTQYF,TGTGCCAGTAGTCCAGGGGCCGGCACAGATACGCAGTATTTT
TRBD1,TRBJ1-5,few,TRBV4-1,CASRTGLQPQHF,TGCGCCAGCAGGACAGGGTTACAGCCCCAGCATTTT
.,TRBJ2-5,few,TRBV18,CASSPRSRQQETQYF,TGTGCCAGCTCACCCCGTTCGCGACAACAAGAGACCCAGTACTTC
.,TRBJ1-1,.,TRBV7-9,CASSLREFTEAFF,TGTGCCAGCAGCTTACGGGAGTTCACTGAAGCTTTCTTT
.,TRBJ1-1,.,TRBV28,CASPPGGGNTEAFF,TGTGCCAGCCCCCCGGGGGGAGGAAACACTGAAGCTTTCTTT
TRBD1,TRBJ2-7,.,TRBV27,CASSLSSETGYEQYF,TGTGCCAGCAGTTTATCGTCGGAGACAGGGTACGAGCAGTACTTC
.,TRBJ2-1,few,TRBV28,CASRLVGGASYNEQFF,TGTGCCAGCCGCTTAGTTGGAGGGGCCTCCTACAATGAGCAGTTCTTC
.,TRBJ2-3,.,TRBV5-1,CASSLGHSTDTQYF,TGCGCCAGCAGCTTAGGACATTCCACAGATACGCAGTATTTT
.,TRBJ2-1,.,TRBV11-3,CASSTSYTGGDYNEQFF,TGTGCCAGCAGCACCAGCTACACAGGGGGGGATTACAATGAGCAGTTCTTC
TRBD2,TRBJ2-2,.,TRBV5-4,CASSDGGTRSTGELFF,TGTGCCAGCAGCGATGGGGGGACTAGGTCCACCGGGGAGCTGTTTTTT
TRBD1,TRBJ1-2,.,TRBV7-2,CASSTRQGGYGYTF,TGTGCCAGCAGCACAAGACAGGGGGGCTATGGCTACACCTTC
.,TRBJ1-1,.,TRBV7-8,CASSRSGRLDTEAFF,TGTGCCAGCAGCCGCTCAGGGAGGCTGGACACTGAAGCTTTCTTT
TRBD1,TRBJ2-2,once,TRBV4-1,CASSSRQGRNTGELFF,TGCGCCAGCAGCTCGAGACAGGGAAGGAACACCGGGGAGCTGTTTTTT
.,TRBJ1-1,.,TRBV29-1,CSVVPQRDTEAFF,TGCAGCGTTGTACCCCAGAGGGACACTGAAGCTTTCTTT
TRBD1,TRBJ2-5,.,TRBV30,CAWRGTGVRETQYF,TGTGCCTGGAGGGGGACAGGGGTAAGAGAGACCCAGTACTTC
TRBD1,TRBJ2-7,.,TRBV4-1,CASRPDGDRGIVEQYF,TGCGCCAGCAGACCCGACGGAGACAGGGGAATTGTCGAGCAGTACTTC
.,TRBJ2-7,.,TRBV10-1,CASSESRGDHEQYF,TGCGCCAGCAGTGAGAGCAGGGGGGACCACGAGCAGTACTTC
TRBD1,TRBJ1-1,.,TRBV2,CASSEQQGQGHQAFF,TGTGCCAGCAGTGAACAGCAGGGACAGGGCCACCAGGCTTTCTTT
TRBD2,TRBJ2-1,.,TRBV6-6,CASSYSSGGRGEQFF,TGTGCCAGCAGTTACTCAAGCGGGGGGCGAGGTGAGCAGTTCTTC
TRBD2,TRBJ2-1,few,TRBV9,CASSVARSVAGGYNEQFF,TGTGCCAGCAGCGTAGCTCGATCGGTAGCGGGAGGGTACAATGAGCAGTTCTTC
.,TRBJ2-2,few,TRBV7-9,CASSSGTITGELFF,TGTGCCAGCAGCTCCGGGACAATCACCGGGGAGCTGTTTTTT
.,TRBJ1-2,few,TRBV4-1,CASSQPAQGGEYGYTF,TGCGCCAGCAGCCAACCTGCGCAAGGGGGAGAGTATGGCTACACCTTC
.,TRBJ2-3,.,TRBV9,CASSPIRGWGVGTDTQYF,TGTGCCAGCAGCCCTATTCGGGGGTGGGGGGTCGGCACAGATACGCAGTATTTT